This T cell receptor beta chain is from a study of CXCR3-negative and CXCR3-positive naive CD8 T cells. At the level of the study: Cumulative TRB read yield was roughly 140 million, averaging about 1.5 +/- 0.3 million per library.

Germline assignment: CDR1 PRHDT and CDR2 FYEKMQ (reference sequence). The CDR3 sequence is 16 residues long. This clonotype counts as medium-sized by frequency. Antigen specificity is unknown. Every subset of CD8+ T cells was sorted in triplicate at hundreds of thousands of cells each. A CD45RO-CCR7+CD27+CD95- profile was what naive CD8+ T cells displayed. Through 5' RACE with UMI labels, the TRB cDNA libraries were prepared. TCRdb reprocessed the 5' RACE reads; each CDR3 protein has one entry and no DNA is given. In all, the sample yields 2,500 to 4,000 distinct CDR3 sequences. Findings of the study overall: Naive CXCR3-positive cells had TRB CDR3s more hydrophobic than those of CXCR3-negative naive cells. Naive CXCR3-positive and CXCR3-negative cells shared TRBV-TRBJ usage; memory cells diverged.

Input material: naive CXCR3+ CD8+ T cells from blood. Indicated subset: CD45RO-CCR7+CD27+CD95- naive CD8+ T cells expressing CXCR3 (TNR3+). This clonotype was obtained from a human donor in good health. Some clones in this sample may be carry-over from other donors' samples. V is TRBV13 and J is TRBJ2-1; the D call from TCRdb, TRBD2, cannot be confirmed without DNA. The CDR3 is CASSYSEPGITDFQFF. Based on the CDR3 plus reference TRBV13 and TRBJ2-1, the full variable domain is AAGVIQSPRHLIKEKRETATLKCYPIPRHDTVYWYQQGPGQDPQFLISFYEKMQSDKGSIPDRFSAQQFSDYHSELNMSSLELGDSALYFCASSYSEPGITDFQFFGPGTRLTVL.